The 2 T cell receptor beta chains below come from one sample, sequenced in a study of blood T cell repertoires in COVID-19 (dated by TCRdb to 2018 to 2020). The method behind the library was the immunoSEQ multiplex PCR assay. TCRdb obtained this table from immuneACCESS and retained in-frame rearrangements with V and J assigned. These tables miss some clones; where compared with another copy, unresolved V genes account for less than half of the shortfall, and the remainder is unexplained. For this sample the table gives more than 45,000 clones, of which 86% were detected only once. Of the sample, under 3.5% is held by the ten largest clones. Sequences were obtained from peripheral blood. The origin of the receptors is a man aged 80 or over with acute or convalescent COVID-19.

The chain uses TRBV6-5 and TRBJ2-1; D call uncertain. Germline V gene lookup returns CDR1 MNHEY and CDR2 SVGAGI. The CDR3 runs 11 residues. Trimming took 4 bases from V and 9 from J, leaving 7 bases between them. CDR3: CASSSTGEQFF. The CDR3 coding sequence is TGTGCCAGCAGTTCCACGGGTGAGCAGTTCTTC.

The sample holds one count of this clone. CDR3 amino acids: CASSLEGQSETGTDTQYF. The DNA of the CDR3 is TGCGCCAGCAGCTTGGAGGGACAGTCCGAAACGGGAACAGATACGCAGTATTTT. The rearrangement links TRBV5-1 to TRBJ2-3, with 7 positions matching TRBD1. Germline V gene lookup returns CDR1 SGHRS and CDR2 YFSETQ. The CDR3 sequence is 18 residues long. V trimming: 0 bases; J trimming: 3 bases; junction bases outside the gene matches: 13.